This TCR beta chain was profiled in a study of Graves' ophthalmopathy and Graves' hyperthyroidism. RNA served as the template for amplifying TCR beta CDR3 regions. The first-round RT-PCR employed HTBI primers together with the Qiagen OneStep RT-PCR kit. A multiplex PCR was then performed as the second round. TCRdb called the multiplex PCR reads again in MiXCR, with one record for every CDR3 protein. The sample includes about 600,000 distinct CDR3 sequences, about 35% of them seen just once. This clonotype was observed at least ten times. The germline gives CDR1 LNHDA, CDR2 SQIVND (reference sequence). The CDR3 contains 20 residues. V shed 6 bases, J shed 1 base, and the junction held 16 bases outside the gene matches.

The V and J genes are TRBV19 and TRBJ2-6; 9 nucleotides line up with TRBD1. The sample comprised peripheral blood or thyroid tissue (not recorded which). The TCR sequence derives from an adult man with Graves' hyperthyroidism. CDR3 in amino acids: CASRPKGQGIVRSGANVLTF. The DNA of the CDR3 is TGTGCCAGTAGGCCCAAGGGACAGGGAATAGTCAGGTCTGGGGCCAACGTCCTGACTTTC. Drawing the rest from reference TRBV19 and TRBJ2-6, the complete variable domain is DGGITQSPKYLFRKEGQNVTLSCEQNLNHDAMYWYRQDPGQGLRLIYYSQIVNDFQKGDIAEGYSVSREKKESFPLTVTSAQKNPTAFYLCASRPKGQGIVRSGANVLTFGAGSRLTVL.